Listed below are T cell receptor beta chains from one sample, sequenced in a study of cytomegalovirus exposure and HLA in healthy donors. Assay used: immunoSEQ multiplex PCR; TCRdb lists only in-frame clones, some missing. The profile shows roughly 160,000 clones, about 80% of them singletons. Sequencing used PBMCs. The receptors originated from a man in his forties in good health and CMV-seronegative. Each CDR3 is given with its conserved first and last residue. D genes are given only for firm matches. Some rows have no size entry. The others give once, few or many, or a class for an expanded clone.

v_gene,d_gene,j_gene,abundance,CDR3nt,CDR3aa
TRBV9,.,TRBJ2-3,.,TGTGCCAGCAGCGTTTGGCCTAGCACAGATACGCAGTATTTT,CASSVWPSTDTQYF
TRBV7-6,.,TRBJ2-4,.,TGTGCCAGCAGCTTAGTTGCAGGGACCAAAAACATTCAGTACTTC,CASSLVAGTKNIQYF
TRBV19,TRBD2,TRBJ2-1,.,TGTGCCAGTACCCAGGGACTAGCGGGAGGCCATGAGCAGTTCTTC,CASTQGLAGGHEQFF
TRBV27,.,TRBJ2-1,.,TGTGCCAGCAGTCGTGAGAGGGGGTCCCACAATGAGCAGTTCTTC,CASSRERGSHNEQFF
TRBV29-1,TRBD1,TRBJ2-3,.,TGCAGCCTCGGACAGGGAGCAGATACGCAGTATTTT,CSLGQGADTQYF
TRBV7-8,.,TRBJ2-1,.,TGTGCCAGCAGCTTGGGCAGGGATGAGCAGTTCTTC,CASSLGRDEQFF
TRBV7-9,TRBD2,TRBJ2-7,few,TGTGCCAGCAGCCCCCTACAGGACCCGATGGAGCGGGACCACTACGAGCAGTACTTC,CASSPLQDPMERDHYEQYF
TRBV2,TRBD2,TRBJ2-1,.,TGTGCCAGCGTTAGGGGAGTAGCGGGGAGCTCCTACAATGAGCAGTTCTTC,CASVRGVAGSSYNEQFF
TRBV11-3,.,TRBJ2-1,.,TGTGCCAGCAGCTCAGGGCCTCGCTACAATGAGCAGTTCTTC,CASSSGPRYNEQFF
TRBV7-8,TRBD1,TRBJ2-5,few,TGTGCCAGCAGCCGTAACCGGGACAGGGGAAAAGAGACCCAGTACTTC,CASSRNRDRGKETQYF
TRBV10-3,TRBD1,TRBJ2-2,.,TGTGCCATCATGGGACAGGCGAACACCGGGGAGCTGTTTTTT,CAIMGQANTGELFF